The 7 T cell receptor beta chains given below trace back to one sample, sequenced in a study of CD8+ T cells in alopecia areata. After isolation, RNA underwent reverse transcription to generate cDNA as the sequencing template. Profiled with immunoSEQ multiplex PCR; TCRdb holds only in-frame clones, not every one. The data contain 150,000 to 200,000 clones, around 60% of them seen just once; the ten biggest clones take up under 15%. Sample: CD4+ T cells sorted from blood, taken at week 0. The receptors stem from a human donor with alopecia areata.

The chain is built from TRBV23-1 and TRBJ2-7; a possible D gene is TRBD2 (6 bases). TRBV23-1 is noted as an ORF with a role that remains uncertain. The CDR3 consists of 16 residues. Trimming pared 1 base from V and 2 bases from J, leaving 15 bases between. CDR3 bases: TGCGCCAGCAGTCAATTCCCCGCCGGGACTCCCTACGAGCAGTACTTC. This translates into CASSQFPAGTPYEQYF.

The table lists this clone with a few counts. The chain links TRBV5-1 to TRBJ2-2; weak D call: TRBD2 (6 bases). Germline values: CDR1 SGHRS, CDR2 YFSETQ. V was clipped by 8 bases and J by 9 bases, with 17 bases between them. The CDR3 contains 13 residues. CDR3 protein: CASSSRLDRELFF. The DNA for the CDR3 is TGCGCCAGTTCGTCGCGACTAGATAGGGAGCTGTTTTTT. The full variable domain, in which reference TRBV5-1 and TRBJ2-2 provide the parts outside the CDR3, is KAGVTQTPRYLIKTRGQQVTLSCSPISGHRSVSWYQQTPGQGLQFLFEYFSETQRNKGNFPGRFSGRQFSNSRSEMNVSTLELGDSALYLCASSSRLDRELFFGEGSRLTVL.

This clone was counted a few times. V and J are TRBV23-1 and TRBJ2-4, with a possible D match to TRBD2 (6 bases). TRBV23-1 is labeled an ORF, and its function is uncertain. Trimming cost V 0 bases and J 0 bases, with 9 bases left between them. CDR3 size: 16 residues. The CDR3 DNA is TGCGCCAGCAGTCAATCGGGGGGACTAGCCAAAAACATTCAGTACTTC. Amino acid sequence: CASSQSGGLAKNIQYF.

This chain uses TRBV7-3 with TRBJ2-4; D is undetermined. V gave up 5 bases and J gave up 7 bases, with 9 bases separating them. The CDR3 sequence is 12 residues long. Germline CDR1 SGHTA, CDR2 FQGTGA. CDR3 sequence: CASSPGGNIQYF. CDR3 nucleotide sequence: TGTGCCAGCAGCCCAGGTGGCAACATTCAGTACTTC.

This clone was counted between two and nine times. This sequence joins TRBV30 and TRBJ1-6, with TRBD1 matching 7 bases. Trimming at V came to 2 bases and at J to 7 bases, leaving 5 bases not matched to a gene. Per the germline V gene, CDR1 is GTSNPN and CDR2 is SVGIG (reference sequence). The length of the CDR3 is 14 residues. The CDR3 is CAWSPRTGNSPLHF. The DNA of the CDR3 is TGTGCCTGGAGTCCGCGGACAGGAAATTCACCCCTCCACTTT.

The rearrangement uses TRBV29-1 and TRBJ2-1; D might be TRBD1 (6 bases). The ends were cut back, 6 bases at V and 8 bases at J, with 23 bases in the middle. This CDR3 has 15 residues. Germline V gene lookup returns CDR1 SQVTM and CDR2 ANQGSEA. In nucleotides, the CDR3 is TGCAGCGTATACGCTGGGGGCTCCGTGTACGATGAGCAGTTCTTC. Its protein is CSVYAGGSVYDEQFF.

This chain uses TRBV7-6 with TRBJ1-1, with D unresolved. Trimming stripped 8 bases from V and 3 bases from J, with 19 bases between. CDR1 SGHVS and CDR2 FNYEAQ come from the germline V gene. The length of the CDR3 is 15 residues. This chain's CDR3 is CASALLGNVDTEAFF. CDR3 bases: TGTGCCAGCGCCCTTCTGGGGAATGTGGACACTGAAGCTTTCTTT.